This TCR beta chain was found in a study of OX40 agonist ivuxolimab in advanced cancers. Sequencing was performed with immunoSEQ multiplex PCR; in TCRdb, only in-frame clones are kept and a portion is missing. The sample lists 65,000 to 95,000 clones, over 75% occurring once. This CDR3 has 13 amino acids. The ends were cut back, 7 bases at V and 3 bases at J, with 12 bases in the middle. Germline V gene data show CDR1 as SEHNR and CDR2 as FQNEAQ (reference sequence). The receptor was isolated from an adult with an advanced solid tumor such as melanoma, head and neck, liver or kidney cancer. Sequenced material: CD4+ or CD8+ T cells sorted from blood, taken in a trial of the OX40 agonist ivuxolimab. The chain combines TRBV7-9 with TRBJ2-5; no clear D. The CDR3, as DNA: TGTGCCAGCATCAAAATCCTAAAAGAGACCCAGTACTTC. Its translation: CASIKILKETQYF.